This entry describes one TCR beta chain. Different DNA sequences within this sample yield the same CDR3. Germline assignment: CDR1 MNHNS and CDR2 SASEGT. The V and J ends lost 2 bases and 3 bases respectively, with 11 bases between them. This CDR3 is 14 amino acids long. This sample is drawn from a study of blood T cell repertoires in COVID-19. Assay used: immunoSEQ multiplex PCR; TCRdb lists only in-frame clones, some missing. This sample yields 210,000 or so clones, of which approximately 85% are seen a single time; approximately 5% belongs to the top ten. The specimen was peripheral blood. The TCR sequence derives from a woman in her sixties or seventies with active or convalescent COVID-19. The V call is TRBV6-1, the J call TRBJ2-7, with a weak D call TRBD2 (7 bases). The CDR3 reads CASSERGGSYEQYF. The CDR3 DNA reads as TGTGCCAGCAGTGAAAGGGGGGGCAGCTACGAGCAGTACTTC.